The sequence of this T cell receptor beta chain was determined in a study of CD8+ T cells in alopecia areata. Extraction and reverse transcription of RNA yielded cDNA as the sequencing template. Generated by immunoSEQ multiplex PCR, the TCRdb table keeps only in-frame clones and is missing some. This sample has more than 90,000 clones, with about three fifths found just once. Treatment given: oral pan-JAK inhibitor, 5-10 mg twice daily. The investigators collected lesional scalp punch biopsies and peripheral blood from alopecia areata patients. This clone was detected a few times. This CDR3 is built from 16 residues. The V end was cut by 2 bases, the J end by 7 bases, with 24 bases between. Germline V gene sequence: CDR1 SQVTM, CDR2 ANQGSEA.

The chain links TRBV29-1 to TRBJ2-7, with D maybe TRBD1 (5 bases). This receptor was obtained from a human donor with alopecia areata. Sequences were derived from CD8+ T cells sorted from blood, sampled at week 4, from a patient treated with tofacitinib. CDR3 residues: CSVEPAVGARFGEQYF. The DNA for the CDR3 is TGCAGCGTTGAACCGGCGGTAGGGGCGCGCTTCGGGGAGCAGTACTTC.